The present T cell receptor beta chain was sequenced within a study of shared clonotypes between healthy human individuals. Germline lookup yields CDR1 DFQATT and CDR2 SNEGSKA (reference sequence). This CDR3 has 11 amino acids. Original methodology: ImmunoSEQ only sent back junction sequences with no quality scores, so filtering was done differently. TCRdb's table, derived via immunoSEQ multiplex PCR, lists solely in-frame clones and lacks some. V and J calls and clone size are as listed in that table; D and trimming were resolved from the DNA. The data contain 450,000 to 500,000 clones, 65% to 85% of them seen just once; the ten biggest clones take up 10% to 15%.

This sequence was found in a middle-aged woman in good health. Some clones in this sample may be carry-over from other donors' samples. Sequencing was carried out using PBMCs. V and J are TRBV20-1 and TRBJ2-5; D is unclear. TRBJ2-7 matches the DNA end more closely, so the J call is doubtful. CDR3 DNA sequence: TGCAGTGCTAGTGTCAACTACGAGCAGTACTTC. This encodes CSASVNYEQYF.